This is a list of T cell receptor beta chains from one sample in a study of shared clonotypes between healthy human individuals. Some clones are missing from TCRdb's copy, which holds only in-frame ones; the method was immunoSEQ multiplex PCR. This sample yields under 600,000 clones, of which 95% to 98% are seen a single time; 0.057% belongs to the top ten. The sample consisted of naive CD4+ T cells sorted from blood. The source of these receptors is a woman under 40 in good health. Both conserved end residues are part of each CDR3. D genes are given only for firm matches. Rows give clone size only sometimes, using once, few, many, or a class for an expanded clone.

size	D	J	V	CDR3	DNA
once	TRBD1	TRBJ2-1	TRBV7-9	CASSFGTGGNEQFF	TGTGCCAGCAGCTTCGGGACAGGGGGTAATGAGCAGTTCTTC
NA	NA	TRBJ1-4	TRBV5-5	CASSFSRGSGEKLFF	TGTGCCAGCAGCTTCTCCAGGGGAAGCGGTGAAAAACTGTTTTTT
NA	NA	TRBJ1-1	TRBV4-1	CASSQVGAPAEAFF	TGCGCCAGCAGCCAAGTGGGGGCGCCGGCTGAAGCTTTCTTT
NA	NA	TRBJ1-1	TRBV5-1	CASSLGIGHTEAFF	TGCGCCAGCAGCTTGGGGATAGGGCACACTGAAGCTTTCTTT
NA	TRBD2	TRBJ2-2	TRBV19	CASSRTSGSPGELFF	TGTGCCAGTAGTCGGACTAGCGGGAGTCCCGGGGAGCTGTTTTTT
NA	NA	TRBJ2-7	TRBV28	CASKTGSTYEQYF	TGTGCCAGCAAAACGGGATCCACCTACGAGCAGTACTTC
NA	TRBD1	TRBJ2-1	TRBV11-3	CASSDRTGTGGYFAEQFF	TGTGCCAGCAGCGATAGAACCGGGACAGGTGGTTATTTTGCTGAGCAGTTCTTC
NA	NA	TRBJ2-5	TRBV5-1	CASSLGGLQETQYF	TGCGCCAGCAGCTTGGGGGGCCTACAAGAGACCCAGTACTTC
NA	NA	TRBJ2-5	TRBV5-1	CASSLGRDIQVTQYF	TGCGCCAGCAGCTTGGGCCGAGACATTCAGGTGACCCAGTACTTC
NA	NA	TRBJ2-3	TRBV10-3	CAISPQPSTDTQYF	TGTGCCATCAGCCCACAGCCTAGCACAGATACGCAGTATTTT
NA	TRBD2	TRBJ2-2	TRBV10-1	CASSGIGRLAGALSNTGELFF	TGCGCCAGCAGTGGCATCGGAAGACTAGCGGGAGCCCTAAGTAACACCGGGGAGCTGTTTTTT
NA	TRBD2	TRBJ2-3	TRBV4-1	CASSQERLAGSTDTQYF	TGCGCCAGCAGCCAAGAACGCCTAGCGGGAAGCACAGATACGCAGTATTTT
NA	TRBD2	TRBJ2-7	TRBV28	CASSSPGTSGNSYEQYF	TGTGCCAGCAGTTCCCCAGGGACTAGCGGGAATTCCTACGAGCAGTACTTC
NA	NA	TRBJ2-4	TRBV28	CASSDKGVAKNIQYF	TGTGCCAGCAGTGACAAGGGTGTTGCCAAAAACATTCAGTACTTC
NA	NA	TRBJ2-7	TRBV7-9	CASSSPPSLRQYF	TGTGCCAGCAGCTCCCCTCCTAGTCTGAGGCAGTACTTC
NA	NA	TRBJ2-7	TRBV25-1	CASSRRGSYEQYF	TGTGCCAGCAGTCGACGTGGGAGCTACGAGCAGTACTTC
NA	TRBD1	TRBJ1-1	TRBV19	CASRDRGTEAFF	TGTGCCAGTAGGGACAGGGGCACTGAAGCTTTCTTT
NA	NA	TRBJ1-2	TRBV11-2	CASSSLTGINYGYTF	TGTGCCAGCAGCTCCCTGACCGGGATTAACTATGGCTACACCTTC
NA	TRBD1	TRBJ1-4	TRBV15	CATSITGGTEKLFF	TGTGCCACCAGCATCACAGGGGGGACTGAAAAACTGTTTTTT
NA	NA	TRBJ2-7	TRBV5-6	CASSLLAGYGEQYF	TGTGCCAGCAGCTTGCTGGCAGGGTATGGCGAGCAGTACTTC
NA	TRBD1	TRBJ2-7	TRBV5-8	CASSWGQGRPDEQYF	TGTGCCAGCAGCTGGGGACAGGGGCGTCCCGACGAGCAGTACTTC
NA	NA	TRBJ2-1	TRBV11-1	CASSPVTGADNEQFF	TGTGCCAGCAGCCCTGTGACGGGGGCCGACAATGAGCAGTTCTTC
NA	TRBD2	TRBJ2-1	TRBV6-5	CASSSLAGGRVREQFF	TGTGCCAGCAGTTCTCTAGCGGGAGGGCGGGTTCGTGAGCAGTTCTTC
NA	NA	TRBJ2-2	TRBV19	CASREGRAGELFF	TGTGCCAGTAGAGAGGGGCGGGCCGGGGAGCTGTTTTTT
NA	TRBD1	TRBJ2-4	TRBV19	CASRSTGTLLAKNIQYF	TGTGCCAGTAGGTCGACAGGGACCCTTTTAGCCAAAAACATTCAGTACTTC
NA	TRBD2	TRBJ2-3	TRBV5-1	CASREGTSGRIDTQYF	TGCGCCAGCAGGGAAGGGACTAGCGGGAGGATAGATACGCAGTATTTT
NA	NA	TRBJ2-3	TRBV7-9	CASSLAFTDTQYF	TGTGCCAGCAGCTTAGCCTTTACAGATACGCAGTATTTT
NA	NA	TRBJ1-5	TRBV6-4	CASRSDRPLGPPQHF	TGTGCCAGCAGAAGCGACCGCCCACTAGGACCGCCCCAGCATTTT
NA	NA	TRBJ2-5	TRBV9	CASSEFGQPRGETQYF	TGTGCCAGCAGCGAATTCGGACAGCCGAGAGGAGAGACCCAGTACTTC
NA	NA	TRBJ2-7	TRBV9	CASSPSGGLRLHEQYF	TGTGCCAGCAGCCCCAGCGGAGGCCTGAGGCTACACGAGCAGTACTTC
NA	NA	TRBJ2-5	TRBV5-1	CASSLADISAIETQYF	TGCGCCAGCAGCTTGGCCGATATCTCTGCCATAGAGACCCAGTACTTC
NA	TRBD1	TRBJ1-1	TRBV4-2	CASSQLLGQGFTEAFF	TGTGCCAGCAGCCAACTACTCGGACAGGGGTTCACTGAAGCTTTCTTT
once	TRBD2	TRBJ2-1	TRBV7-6	CASTPTGGSSYNEQFF	TGTGCCAGCACCCCGACGGGAGGGAGCTCCTACAATGAGCAGTTCTTC
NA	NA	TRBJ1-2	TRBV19	CASSMDSHYGYTF	TGTGCCAGTAGTATGGACAGTCACTATGGCTACACCTTC
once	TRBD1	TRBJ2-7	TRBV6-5	CASSYATGTGYEQYF	TGTGCCAGCAGTTACGCAACCGGGACAGGCTACGAGCAGTACTTC
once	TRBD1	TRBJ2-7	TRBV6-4	CASSDSKGGQADFYEQYF	TGTGCCAGCAGTGACTCGAAGGGGGGACAGGCTGACTTCTACGAGCAGTACTTC
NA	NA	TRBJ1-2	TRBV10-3	CAIKPGPGAGYTF	TGTGCCATCAAACCGGGGCCCGGGGCTGGCTACACCTTC
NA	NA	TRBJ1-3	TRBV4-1	CASSQDFSSGNTIYF	TGCGCCAGCAGCCAAGATTTCAGCTCTGGAAACACCATATATTTT
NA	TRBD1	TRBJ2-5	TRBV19	CASSVGAGGQETQYF	TGTGCCAGTAGTGTCGGGGCAGGGGGCCAAGAGACCCAGTACTTC
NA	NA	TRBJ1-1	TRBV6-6	CASSEWGLTEAFF	TGTGCCAGCAGTGAGTGGGGGCTCACTGAAGCTTTCTTT
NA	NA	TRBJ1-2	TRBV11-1	CASSLGRDGYTF	TGTGCCAGCAGCTTAGGACGGGATGGCTACACCTTC
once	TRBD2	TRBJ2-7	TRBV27	CASSFRAGGDLYEQYF	TGTGCCAGCAGTTTCCGAGCGGGGGGGGACCTTTACGAGCAGTACTTC
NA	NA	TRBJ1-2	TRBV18	CASSPAKSAYGYTF	TGTGCCAGCTCACCAGCAAAAAGTGCCTATGGCTACACCTTC
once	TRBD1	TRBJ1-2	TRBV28	CASSSPGAGRGNYGYTF	TGTGCCAGCAGTTCACCCGGGGCGGGCAGGGGGAACTATGGCTACACCTTC
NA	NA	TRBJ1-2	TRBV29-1	CSVTPVTNYGYTF	TGCAGCGTGACCCCCGTTACTAACTATGGCTACACCTTC
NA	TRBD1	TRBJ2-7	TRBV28	CASNNRGPYEQYF	TGTGCCAGCAATAACAGGGGCCCCTACGAGCAGTACTTC
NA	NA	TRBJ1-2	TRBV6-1	CASSDSAGVFYGYTF	TGTGCCAGCAGTGACAGTGCAGGGGTTTTCTACGGCTACACCTTC
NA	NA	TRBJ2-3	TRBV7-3	CASSTTDSNTQYF	TGTGCCAGCAGCACTACGGACAGTAATACGCAGTATTTT
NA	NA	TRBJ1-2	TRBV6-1	CASSEASGGLNYGYTF	TGTGCCAGCAGTGAAGCTTCTGGGGGGCTGAACTATGGCTACACCTTC
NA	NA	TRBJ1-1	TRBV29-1	CSALGRHSNTEAFF	TGCAGCGCCCTTGGACGCCATTCCAACACTGAAGCTTTCTTT
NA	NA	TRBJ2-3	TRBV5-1	CASSLGGDSTDTQYF	TGCGCCAGCAGCTTAGGCGGAGATAGCACAGATACGCAGTATTTT
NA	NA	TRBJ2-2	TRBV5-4	CASSISGNTGELFF	TGTGCCAGCAGCATAAGCGGGAACACCGGGGAGCTGTTTTTT
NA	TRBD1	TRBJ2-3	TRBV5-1	CASSLGVTGASDTQYF	TGCGCCAGCAGCTTGGGAGTGACAGGGGCTTCCGATACGCAGTATTTT
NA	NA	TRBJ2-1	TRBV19	CASKDGMGSSYNEQFF	TGTGCCAGTAAAGACGGAATGGGGAGCTCCTACAATGAGCAGTTCTTC
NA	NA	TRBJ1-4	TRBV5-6	CASSFTGSLGEKLFF	TGTGCCAGCAGCTTCACAGGTTCCCTGGGGGAAAAACTGTTTTTT
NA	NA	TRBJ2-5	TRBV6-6	CASSYLGQSPETQYF	TGTGCCAGCAGTTACTTGGGGCAGTCCCCGGAGACCCAGTACTTC
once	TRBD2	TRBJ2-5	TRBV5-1	CASSPGHGGQETQYF	TGCGCCAGCAGCCCTGGACACGGGGGGCAAGAGACCCAGTACTTC
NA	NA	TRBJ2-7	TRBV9	CASSATGGSYEQYF	TGTGCCAGCAGCGCCACAGGTGGCTCCTACGAGCAGTACTTC
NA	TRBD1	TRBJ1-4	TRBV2	CASSPDRGDEKLFF	TGTGCCAGCAGTCCGGACAGGGGGGATGAAAAACTGTTTTTT